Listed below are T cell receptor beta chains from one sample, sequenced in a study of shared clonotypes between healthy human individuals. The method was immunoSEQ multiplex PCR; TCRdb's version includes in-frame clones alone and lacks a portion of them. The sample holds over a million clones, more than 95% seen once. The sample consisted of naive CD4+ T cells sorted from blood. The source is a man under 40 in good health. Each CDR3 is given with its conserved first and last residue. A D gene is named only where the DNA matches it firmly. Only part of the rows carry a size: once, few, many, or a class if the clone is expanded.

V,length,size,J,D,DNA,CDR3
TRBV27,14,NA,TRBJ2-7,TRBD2,TGTGCCAGCAGTTTCCCAGCGGGAATCGGCGAGCAGTACTTC,CASSFPAGIGEQYF
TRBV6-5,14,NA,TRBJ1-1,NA,TGTGCCAGCAGTTACTCGACAGGCCTCACTGAAGCTTTCTTT,CASSYSTGLTEAFF
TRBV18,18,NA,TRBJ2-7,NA,TGTGCCAGCTCACCGACCCAGGTGCTAGCAACAAGCTCCTACGAGCAGTACTTC,CASSPTQVLATSSYEQYF
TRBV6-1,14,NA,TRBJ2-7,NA,TGTGCCAGCAGTGTCCTTCACAAAACCTACGAGCAGTACTTC,CASSVLHKTYEQYF
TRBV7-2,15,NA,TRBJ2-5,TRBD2,TGTGCCAGCAGCCTCGCCGGGACTAGCGAAGAGACCCAGTACTTC,CASSLAGTSEETQYF
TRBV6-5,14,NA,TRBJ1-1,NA,TGTGCCAGCATTTCCCCCGGGGGGAACACTGAAGCTTTCTTT,CASISPGGNTEAFF
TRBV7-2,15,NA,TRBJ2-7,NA,TGTGCCAGCAGCTTAGGATCGGAGGCCCCCTACGAGCAGTACTTC,CASSLGSEAPYEQYF
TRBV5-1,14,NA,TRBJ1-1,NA,TGCGCCAGCAGCTTGGAGGCAGGGAGGACTGAAGCTTTCTTT,CASSLEAGRTEAFF
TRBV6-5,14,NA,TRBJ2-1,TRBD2,TGTGCCAGCAGCTTGACTAGCGGGAGGGGTGAGCAGTTCTTC,CASSLTSGRGEQFF
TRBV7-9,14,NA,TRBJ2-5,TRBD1,TGTGCCAGCAGCGATCCGGGACAGGGTCCCCCCCAGTACTTC,CASSDPGQGPPQYF
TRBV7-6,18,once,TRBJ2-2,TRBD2,TGTGCCAGCAGCTTACAAGCGGGAGGGCCGGGTTGGACCGGGGAGCTGTTTTTT,CASSLQAGGPGWTGELFF
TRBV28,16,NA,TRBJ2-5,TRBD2,TGTGCCAGCAGTCCTCAACTAGCGGGGGGGAGAGAGACCCAGTACTTC,CASSPQLAGGRETQYF
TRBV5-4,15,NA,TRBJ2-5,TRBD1,TGTGCCAGCAGCAAAGGGACAGCCCCCCAAGAGACCCAGTACTTC,CASSKGTAPQETQYF
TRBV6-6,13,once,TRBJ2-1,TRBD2,TGTGCCAGCAGTTTAGCGGGAGTCAATGAGCAGTTCTTC,CASSLAGVNEQFF
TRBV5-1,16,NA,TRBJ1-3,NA,TGCGCCAGCAGCTTGGAAGGGGTTCTATCTGGAAACACCATATATTTT,CASSLEGVLSGNTIYF
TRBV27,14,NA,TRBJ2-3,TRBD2,TGTGCCAGCGCTAGCGGATATAGCACAGATACGCAGTATTTT,CASASGYSTDTQYF
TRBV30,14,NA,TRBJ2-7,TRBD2,TGTGCCTGGAAGGAGTGGACTAGCGGGAGCGGGCAGTACTTC,CAWKEWTSGSGQYF
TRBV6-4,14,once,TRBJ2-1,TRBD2,TGTGCCAGCTCAGCGGCGGGAGAGTTAAATGAGCAGTTCTTC,CASSAAGELNEQFF
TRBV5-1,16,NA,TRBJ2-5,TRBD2,TGCGCCAGCAGCTTGGCCCTAGCGGGAGAAGGAGAGACCCAGTACTTC,CASSLALAGEGETQYF
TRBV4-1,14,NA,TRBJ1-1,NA,TGCGCCAGCAGCCAGGCCGCGGGGCGCACTGAAGCTTTCTTT,CASSQAAGRTEAFF
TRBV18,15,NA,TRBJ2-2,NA,TGTGCCAGCTCACCTCTTTCCGCGAACACCGGGGAGCTGTTTTTT,CASSPLSANTGELFF
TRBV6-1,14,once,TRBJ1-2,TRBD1,TGTGCCAGCAGTCGACAGGGGGGCTCGCATGGCTACACCTTC,CASSRQGGSHGYTF
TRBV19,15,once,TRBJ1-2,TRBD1,TGTGCCAGTAGTGGGCACAGGGGGATAAACTATGGCTACACCTTC,CASSGHRGINYGYTF
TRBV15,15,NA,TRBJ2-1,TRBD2,TGTGCCACCAGCAGAGATGGGACTAGCGCGAGGTGGCGGTTCTTC,CATSRDGTSARWRFF
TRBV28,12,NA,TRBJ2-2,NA,TGTGCCAGCAGCCCTCACCCCGGGGAGCTGTTTTTT,CASSPHPGELFF
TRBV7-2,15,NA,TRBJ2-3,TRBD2,TGTGCCAGCAGCTTAATAGCGGGGGTCCTAGATACGCAGTATTTT,CASSLIAGVLDTQYF
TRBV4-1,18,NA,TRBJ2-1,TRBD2,TGCGCCAGCAGCCAAGTAGGACTAGCGGGGGGGCCCTACAATGAGCAGTTCTTC,CASSQVGLAGGPYNEQFF
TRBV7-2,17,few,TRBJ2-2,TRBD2,TGTGCCAGCCCATTAGGACTAGCGGGAGTAGGGACCGGGGAGCTGTTTTTT,CASPLGLAGVGTGELFF
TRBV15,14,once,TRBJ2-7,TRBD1,TGTGCCACCAGTCCTAGGGGGCCCCCCTACGAGCAGTACTTC,CATSPRGPPYEQYF
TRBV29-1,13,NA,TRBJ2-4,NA,TGCAGCGTTGGGGCGGCAGCCAAAAACATTCAGTACTTC,CSVGAAAKNIQYF
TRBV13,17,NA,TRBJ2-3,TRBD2,TGTGCCAGCAGCCCAAGACTAGCGGGAGGAAGCACAGATACGCAGTATTTT,CASSPRLAGGSTDTQYF
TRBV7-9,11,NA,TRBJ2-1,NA,TGTGCCAGCAGCTTTCGGGACGAGCAGTTCTTC,CASSFRDEQFF
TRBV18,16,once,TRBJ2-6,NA,TGTGCCAGCCCTCAGGACAGACCCTCTGGGGCCAACGTCCTGACTTTC,CASPQDRPSGANVLTF
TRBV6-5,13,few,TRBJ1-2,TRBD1,TGTGCCAGCAGACAGGGGTTAGGAAACGGCTACACCTTC,CASRQGLGNGYTF
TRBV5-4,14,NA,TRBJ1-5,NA,TGTGCCAGCAGCTCCGGTATCAACAATCAGCCCCAGCATTTT,CASSSGINNQPQHF
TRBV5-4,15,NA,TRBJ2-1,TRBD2,TGTGCCAGCAGCTCCAGGACTAGCGGGAGAGATGAGCAGTTCTTC,CASSSRTSGRDEQFF
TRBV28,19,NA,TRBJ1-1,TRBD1,TGTGCCAGCATCGGTGGGAAACGCGGGACAGGGGGCCCTCCCGGCCGGGCTTTCTTT,CASIGGKRGTGGPPGRAFF
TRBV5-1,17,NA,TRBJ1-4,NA,TGCGCCAGCAGCCTTGATCCCCTGCGTGGGATAAATGAAAAACTGTTTTTT,CASSLDPLRGINEKLFF
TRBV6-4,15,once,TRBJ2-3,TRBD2,TGTGCCAGCAGTGATGCGGGAGGACGCACAGATACGCAGTATTTT,CASSDAGGRTDTQYF
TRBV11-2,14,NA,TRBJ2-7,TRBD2,TGTGCCAGCAAACCGGGACTAGCATCTTACGAGCAGTACTTC,CASKPGLASYEQYF
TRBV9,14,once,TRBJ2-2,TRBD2,TGTGCCAGCAGCTCTTTAGCGGGAACCGGGGAGCTGTTTTTT,CASSSLAGTGELFF
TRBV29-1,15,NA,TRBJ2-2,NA,TGCAGCGTTGAGCCCGGCGGGGGCCTAACCGGGGAGCTGTTTTTT,CSVEPGGGLTGELFF
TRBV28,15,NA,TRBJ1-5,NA,TGTGCCAGCAGTGAGGGAGGGGGGCGCAATCAGCCCCAGCATTTT,CASSEGGGRNQPQHF
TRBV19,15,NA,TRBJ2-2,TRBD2,TGTGCCACTCGACCGGGACTAGCGATCACCGGGGAGCTGTTTTTT,CATRPGLAITGELFF
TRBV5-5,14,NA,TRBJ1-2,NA,TGTGCCAGCAGCCCCGGGGGAGGACTCCTTGGCTACACCTTC,CASSPGGGLLGYTF
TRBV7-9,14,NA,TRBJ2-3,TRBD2,TGTGCCAGCAGCTTTTTAGCGGGAGGAGATACGCAGTATTTT,CASSFLAGGDTQYF
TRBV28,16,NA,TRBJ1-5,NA,TGTGCCAGCAGTACCGCGGCGACAGCAGCTTATCAGCCCCAGCATTTT,CASSTAATAAYQPQHF